Detailed here is one T cell receptor (beta chain). Its specificity is not known. This sample is part of a study of T-cell memory formation after mild COVID-19. General study findings and limits: CD4/CD8 balance held among clones contracting day 15 to 85, and later expanders leaned CD4+. Cross-reactive memory seemingly joined, as some responding clones were found in pre-infection memory.

Each CDR3 protein gets one entry after TCRdb re-called the 5' RACE reads with MiXCR. This sample has over 150,000 distinct CDR3 sequences; about 20% occur once, and the top ten carry about 23%. V shed 4 bases, J shed 3 bases, and the junction held 7 bases outside the gene matches. The CDR3 sequence is 15 residues long. From germline, CDR1 is MGHRA and CDR2 YSYEKL. Sequencing was carried out using PBMCs or a T cell subset sorted from them (not recorded which). The sequence derives from an adult woman who had mild COVID-19 (a few samples of this study predate the infection). Cell type and time point are not known. This chain joins TRBV4-1 and TRBJ1-2; 8 nucleotides match TRBD1. CDR3 sequence reads: CASSPTTGAHYGYTF. The DNA of the CDR3 is TGCGCCAGCAGCCCTACGACAGGGGCGCACTATGGCTACACCTTC.